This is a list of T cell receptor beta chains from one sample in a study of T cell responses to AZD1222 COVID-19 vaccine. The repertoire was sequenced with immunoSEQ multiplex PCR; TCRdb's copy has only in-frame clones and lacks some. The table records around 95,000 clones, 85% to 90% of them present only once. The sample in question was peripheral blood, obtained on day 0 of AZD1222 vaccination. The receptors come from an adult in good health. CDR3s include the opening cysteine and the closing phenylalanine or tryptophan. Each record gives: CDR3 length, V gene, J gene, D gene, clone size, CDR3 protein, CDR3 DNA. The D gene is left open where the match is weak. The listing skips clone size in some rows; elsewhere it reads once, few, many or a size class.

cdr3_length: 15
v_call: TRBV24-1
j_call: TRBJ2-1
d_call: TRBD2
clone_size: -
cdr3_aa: CATSDFSSGNNEQFF
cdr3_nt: TGTGCCACCAGTGATTTTTCTAGCGGGAACAATGAGCAGTTCTTC

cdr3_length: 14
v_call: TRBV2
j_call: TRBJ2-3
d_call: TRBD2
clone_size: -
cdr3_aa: CASSRAGSTDTQYF
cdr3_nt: TGTGCCAGCAGTCGAGCGGGAAGCACAGATACGCAGTATTTT

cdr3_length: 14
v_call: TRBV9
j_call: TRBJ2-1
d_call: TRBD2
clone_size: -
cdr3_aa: CASSETSGSSEQFF
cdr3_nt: TGTGCCAGCAGCGAGACTAGCGGGAGTAGTGAGCAGTTCTTC

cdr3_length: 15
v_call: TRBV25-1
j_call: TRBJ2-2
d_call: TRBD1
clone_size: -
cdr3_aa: CASSGGQGVVGELFF
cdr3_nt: TGTGCCAGCAGTGGGGGACAGGGTGTGGTCGGGGAGCTGTTTTTT

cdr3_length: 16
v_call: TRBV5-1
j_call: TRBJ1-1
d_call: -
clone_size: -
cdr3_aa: CASSLGSTDLYTEAFF
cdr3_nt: TGCGCCAGCAGCTTGGGGTCAACAGATTTGTACACTGAAGCTTTCTTT

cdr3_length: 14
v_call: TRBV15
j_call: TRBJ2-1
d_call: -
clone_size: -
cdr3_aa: CATSRDRSGPEQFF
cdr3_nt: TGTGCCACCAGCAGAGATCGGTCCGGGCCTGAGCAGTTCTTC

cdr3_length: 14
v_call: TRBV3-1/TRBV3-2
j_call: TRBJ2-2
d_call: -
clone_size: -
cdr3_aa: CASSRGQNTGELFF
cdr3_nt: TGTGCCAGCAGCCGGGGACAGAACACCGGGGAGCTGTTTTTT

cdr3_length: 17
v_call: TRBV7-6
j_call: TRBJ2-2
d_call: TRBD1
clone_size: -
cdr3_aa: CASSFGTGKGYTGELFF
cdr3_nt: TGTGCCAGCAGCTTCGGGACAGGGAAGGGATACACCGGGGAGCTGTTTTTT

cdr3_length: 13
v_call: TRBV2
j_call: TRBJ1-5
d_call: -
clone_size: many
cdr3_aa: CASSSQQGQPQHF
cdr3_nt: TGTGCCAGCAGCTCCCAACAGGGCCAGCCCCAGCATTTT

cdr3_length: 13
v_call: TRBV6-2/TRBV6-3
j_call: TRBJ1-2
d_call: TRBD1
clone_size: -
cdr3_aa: CASSLQGAAGYTF
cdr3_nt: TGTGCCAGCAGCTTACAGGGGGCTGCTGGCTACACCTTC

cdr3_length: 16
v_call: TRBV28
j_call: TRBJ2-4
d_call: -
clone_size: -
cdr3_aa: CASSFPSGEAKNIQYF
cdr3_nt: TGTGCCAGCAGTTTTCCGTCGGGGGAAGCCAAAAACATTCAGTACTTC

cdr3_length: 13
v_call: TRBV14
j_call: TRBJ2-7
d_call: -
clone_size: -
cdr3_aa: CASSHKDNYEQYF
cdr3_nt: TGTGCCAGCAGCCACAAGGACAACTACGAGCAGTACTTC

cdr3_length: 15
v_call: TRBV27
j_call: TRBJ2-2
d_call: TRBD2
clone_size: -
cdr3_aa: CASSFGLADTGELFF
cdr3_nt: TGTGCCAGCAGTTTTGGACTAGCGGACACCGGGGAGCTGTTTTTT

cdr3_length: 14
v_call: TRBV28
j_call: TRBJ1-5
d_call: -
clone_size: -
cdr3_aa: CASSLAGAHQPQHF
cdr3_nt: TGTGCCAGCAGTTTGGCAGGGGCACATCAGCCCCAGCATTTT

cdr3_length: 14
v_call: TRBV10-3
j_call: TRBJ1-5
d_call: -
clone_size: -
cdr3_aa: CAISEDRGLGAQHF
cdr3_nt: TGTGCCATCAGTGAGGATAGAGGGTTAGGGGCCCAGCATTTT

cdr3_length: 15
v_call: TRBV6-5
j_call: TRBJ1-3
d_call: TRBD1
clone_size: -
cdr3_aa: CASGDRVFSGNTIYF
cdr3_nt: TGTGCCAGCGGAGACAGGGTATTCTCTGGAAACACCATATATTTT

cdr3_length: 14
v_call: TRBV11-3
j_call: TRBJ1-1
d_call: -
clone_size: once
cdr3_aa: CASSLGRGYTEAFF
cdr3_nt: TGTGCCAGCAGCTTAGGTCGGGGATACACTGAAGCTTTCTTT

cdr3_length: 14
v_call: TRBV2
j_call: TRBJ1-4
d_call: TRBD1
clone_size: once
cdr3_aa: CASSQQGEGEKLFF
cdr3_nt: TGTGCCAGCAGTCAACAGGGGGAGGGCGAAAAACTGTTTTTT

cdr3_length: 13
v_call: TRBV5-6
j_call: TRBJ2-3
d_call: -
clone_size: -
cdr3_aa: CASSPGLADTQYF
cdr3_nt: TGTGCCAGCAGCCCAGGGCTTGCAGATACGCAGTATTTT

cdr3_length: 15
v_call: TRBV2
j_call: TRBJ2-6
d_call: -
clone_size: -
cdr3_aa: CASSESWGGANVLTF
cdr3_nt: TGTGCCAGCAGTGAAAGTTGGGGTGGGGCCAACGTCCTGACTTTC

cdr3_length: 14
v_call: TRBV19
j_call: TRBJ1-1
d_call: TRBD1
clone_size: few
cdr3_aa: CASRTGSQNTEAFF
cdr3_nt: TGTGCCAGTAGGACAGGGAGTCAGAACACTGAAGCTTTCTTT

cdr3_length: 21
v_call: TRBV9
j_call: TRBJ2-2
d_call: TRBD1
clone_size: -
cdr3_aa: CASSPSNYRTGGQTNTGELFF
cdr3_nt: TGTGCCAGCAGCCCATCCAACTACCGGACAGGGGGCCAGACGAACACCGGGGAGCTGTTTTTT

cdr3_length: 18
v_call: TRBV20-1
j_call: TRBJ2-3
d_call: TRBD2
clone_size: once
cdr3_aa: CSASTGTIPTHSTDTQYF
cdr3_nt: TGCAGTGCTAGTACCGGGACTATTCCGACCCATAGCACAGATACGCAGTATTTT

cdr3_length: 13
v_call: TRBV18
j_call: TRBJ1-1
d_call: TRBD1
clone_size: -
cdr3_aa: CASSRDRNTEAFF
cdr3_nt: TGTGCCAGCTCGCGGGACAGGAACACTGAAGCTTTCTTT

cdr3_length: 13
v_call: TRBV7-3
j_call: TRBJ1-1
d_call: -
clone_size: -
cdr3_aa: CASSEGVNTEAFF
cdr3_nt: TGTGCCAGCAGCGAGGGGGTGAACACTGAAGCTTTCTTT

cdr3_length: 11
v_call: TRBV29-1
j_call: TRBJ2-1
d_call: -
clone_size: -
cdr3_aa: CSVVGSNEQFF
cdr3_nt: TGCAGCGTTGTTGGGAGTAATGAGCAGTTCTTC

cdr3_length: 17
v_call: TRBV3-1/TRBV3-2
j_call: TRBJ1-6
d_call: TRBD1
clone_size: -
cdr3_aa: CASSQTLRTGVNSPLHF
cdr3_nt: TGTGCCAGCAGCCAAACCCTCAGGACAGGGGTAAATTCACCCCTCCACTTT

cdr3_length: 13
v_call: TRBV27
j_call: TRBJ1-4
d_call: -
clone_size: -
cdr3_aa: CASSLVGGEKLFF
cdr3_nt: TGTGCCAGCAGTTTAGTGGGGGGCGAAAAACTGTTTTTT

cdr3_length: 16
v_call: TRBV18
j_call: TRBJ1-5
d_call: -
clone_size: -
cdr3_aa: CASSSFRVQPNQPQHF
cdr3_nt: TGTGCCAGCTCATCCTTCCGGGTCCAACCCAATCAGCCCCAGCATTTT

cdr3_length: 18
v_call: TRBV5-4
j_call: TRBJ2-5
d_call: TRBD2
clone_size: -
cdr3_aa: CASSLAPSSGRWGETQYF
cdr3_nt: TGTGCCAGCAGCTTGGCGCCTTCTAGCGGGAGATGGGGAGAGACCCAGTACTTC

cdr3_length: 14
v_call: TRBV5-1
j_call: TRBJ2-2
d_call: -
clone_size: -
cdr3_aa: CASSLRQGAGELFF
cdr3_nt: TGCGCCAGCAGCTTGCGCCAAGGAGCCGGGGAGCTGTTTTTT

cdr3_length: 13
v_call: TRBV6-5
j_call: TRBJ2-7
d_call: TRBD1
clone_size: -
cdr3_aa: CASRFRDRSKQYF
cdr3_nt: TGTGCCAGCAGATTCCGGGACAGGTCCAAACAGTACTTC

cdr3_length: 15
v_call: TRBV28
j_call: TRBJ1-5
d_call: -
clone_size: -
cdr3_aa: CASSLEERSNQPQHF
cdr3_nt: TGTGCCAGCAGTTTAGAAGAAAGGAGCAATCAGCCCCAGCATTTT

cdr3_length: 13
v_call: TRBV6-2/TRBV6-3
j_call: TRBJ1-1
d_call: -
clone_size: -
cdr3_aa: CASSRQQNTEAFF
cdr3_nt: TGTGCCAGCAGTCGACAGCAGAACACTGAAGCTTTCTTT

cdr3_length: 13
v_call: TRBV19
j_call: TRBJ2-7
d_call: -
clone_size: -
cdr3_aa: CASSIKGSYEQYF
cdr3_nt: TGTGCCAGTAGTATTAAGGGCTCCTACGAGCAGTACTTC

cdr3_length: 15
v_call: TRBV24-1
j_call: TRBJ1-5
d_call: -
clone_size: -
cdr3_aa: CATSDSDRTNQPQHF
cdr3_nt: TGTGCCACCAGTGACTCTGACAGGACCAATCAGCCCCAGCATTTT

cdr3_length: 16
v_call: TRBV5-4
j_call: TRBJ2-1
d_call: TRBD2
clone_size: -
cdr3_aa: CASSTNSGRFYNEQFF
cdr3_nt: TGTGCCAGCAGCACTAATAGCGGGAGGTTTTACAATGAGCAGTTCTTC

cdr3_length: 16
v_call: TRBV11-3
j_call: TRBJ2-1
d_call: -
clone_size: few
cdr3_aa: CASSLDELGIHNEQFF
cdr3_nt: TGTGCCAGCAGCTTAGATGAATTGGGGATTCACAATGAGCAGTTCTTC

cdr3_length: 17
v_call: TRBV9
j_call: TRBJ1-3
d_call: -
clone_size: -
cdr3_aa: CASSVGDSTSTRNTIYF
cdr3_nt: TGTGCCAGCAGCGTAGGAGACAGCACGTCTACCAGAAACACCATATATTTT

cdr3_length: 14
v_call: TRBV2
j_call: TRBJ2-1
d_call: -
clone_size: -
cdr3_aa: CASSELGTYNEQFF
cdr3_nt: TGTGCCAGCAGTGAATTGGGAACCTACAATGAGCAGTTCTTC

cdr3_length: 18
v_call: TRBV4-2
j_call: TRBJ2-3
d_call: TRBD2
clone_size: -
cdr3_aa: CASSQDSSPSGRTDTQYF
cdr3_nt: TGTGCCAGCAGCCAAGACTCTTCGCCTAGCGGGAGGACAGATACGCAGTATTTT